The clone carrying this T cell receptor (beta chain) was picked up a small number of times. This sample is part of a study of T cell changes during pregnancy in multiple sclerosis. The trim removed 7 bases at V and 8 bases at J, leaving 19 bases unmatched. CDR3 length equals 16 residues. Germline values: CDR1 LNHDA, CDR2 SQIVND (reference sequence). Some clones are missing from TCRdb's copy, which holds only in-frame ones; the method was immunoSEQ multiplex PCR. The table has about 44,000 clones, about nine tenths seen once. This sequence was found in a female donor with multiple sclerosis, enrolled in a pregnancy study. V usage is TRBV19 and J usage is TRBJ1-2, with 7 bases that match TRBD1. Here the sequenced sample was CD4+ T cells from peripheral blood mononuclear cells, taken in the first trimester of pregnancy. CDR3 region: CASTSLRQGPSRGYTF. CDR3 nucleotides: TGTGCCAGTACCTCCCTCCGACAGGGACCATCTAGGGGCTACACCTTC.